The 21 T cell receptor beta chains below come from one sample, sequenced in a study of cytomegalovirus exposure and HLA in healthy donors. Primers: 60 Vbeta forward and 13 Jbeta reverse. The assay was immunoSEQ multiplex PCR, and TCRdb's table has in-frame clones only and misses some. Here the sample spans some 150,000 clones, 65% to 90% being singletons. The sample taken for sequencing was PBMCs. These receptors all come from a woman aged 45-60 years in good health and CMV-seropositive.

This clone appeared once. The rearrangement joins TRBV7-9 to TRBJ2-3, with D tentatively TRBD2 (7 bases). CDR3 length: 15 amino acids. V was cut by 6 bases and J by 1 base, with 14 bases left in between. CDR1 is SEHNR and CDR2 is FQNEAQ in the germline V gene (reference sequence). The CDR3 sequence is CASSLWGGRTDTQYF. Written as DNA, the CDR3 is TGTGCCAGCAGTTTATGGGGGGGCCGCACAGATACGCAGTATTTT.

This clone is a singleton in its sample. The chain links TRBV5-1 to TRBJ2-2, with 10 positions matching TRBD2. This CDR3 spans 14 amino acids. Germline V gene lookup returns CDR1 SGHRS and CDR2 YFSETQ. With V trimmed by 3 bases and J by 6 bases, 2 bases remained unmatched. The CDR3 region has the DNA TGCGCCAGCAGCTATGGACTAGCGGCCGGGGAGCTGTTTTTT. It codes for CASSYGLAAGELFF.

The chain has TRBV11-2 and TRBJ1-2; tentatively, D is TRBD1 (6 bases). V was pared by 1 base and J by 6 bases, with 15 bases between. The CDR3 length is 15 residues. Germline loops: CDR1 SGHAT, CDR2 FQNNGV. The CDR3 spells CASSLVGGALDGYTF. The CDR3 DNA is TGTGCCAGCAGCTTAGTGGGGGGGGCTTTGGATGGCTACACCTTC.

Regarding this clone: The germline gene is not matched at one end of the junction; a read error may be the cause. This sequence joins TRBV7-7 and TRBJ2-5; TRBD2 might be the D (6 bases). There are 15 residues in the CDR3. Germline-derived CDR1 and CDR2 are SSHAT and FNYEAQ (reference sequence). CDR3 sequence (DNA): TGTGCTAGCAGCCCCTCCGCCGGCGGGAAGGAGACCCAGTACTTC. Its protein is CASSPSAGGKETQYF.

The chain recombines TRBV27 with TRBJ2-3, with D possibly being TRBD2 (5 bases). CDR3 length: 15 amino acids. Trimming took 4 bases from V and 6 from J, leaving 17 bases between them. From germline, CDR1 is MNHEY and CDR2 SMNVEV (reference sequence). Here the CDR3 DNA reads TGTGCCAGCAGTTCACCCCTGCGAGGGCTCGATACGCAGTATTTT. Its translation is CASSSPLRGLDTQYF.

The V gene is TRBV15, the J gene TRBJ2-2, with 9 nucleotides matching TRBD2. The trim removed 10 bases at V and 1 base at J, leaving 4 bases unmatched. The CDR3 is 14 residues long. The germline gives CDR1 LNHNV, CDR2 YYDKDF (reference sequence). The CDR3 sequence: CAITSGRNTGELFF. CDR3 nucleotide sequence: TGTGCCATTACTAGCGGGCGGAACACCGGGGAGCTGTTTTTT.

The genes are TRBV5-8 and TRBJ2-3; 7 bases are shared with TRBD1. J gave up 6 bases and V 3 bases, and 1 base lay outside the gene matches. The CDR3 length is 12 residues. The germline CDR1 and CDR2 sequences are SGHTS and YDEGEE. CDR3 residues: CASSWDSDTQYF. In DNA form, the CDR3 reads TGTGCCAGCAGCTGGGACAGCGATACGCAGTATTTT.

This clone is a singleton in its sample. The CDR3 DNA reads as TGTGCCAGTAGTATTGCTGGGGGCTCGAACTATGGCTACACCTTC. It is translated as CASSIAGGSNYGYTF. The chain links TRBV19 to TRBJ1-2, with a weak D call TRBD1 (6 bases). Germline V gives CDR1 LNHDA, CDR2 SQIVND (reference sequence). This CDR3 contains 15 residues. Between the trimmed V and J ends, which lost 3 bases and 2 bases, there was a span of 13 bases.

This clone was counted a few times. This chain uses TRBV6-6 with TRBJ1-6; perhaps TRBD1 as D (5 bases). CDR1 and CDR2 from the germline V gene are MNHNY and SVGAGI (reference sequence). The V end lost 4 bases, the J end lost 7 bases, and 11 bases lay between the germline ends. This CDR3 is built from 14 residues. The CDR3 loop reads CASSSPGENSPLHF. The CDR3 region has the DNA TGTGCCAGCAGTTCCCCGGGGGAGAATTCACCCCTCCACTTT.

This clone was seen just once. The chain has TRBV6-1 and TRBJ1-2; weak D call: TRBD1 (6 bases). The CDR3 consists of 16 residues. V lost 0 bases to trimming and J lost 5 bases, with 16 bases between them. Germline V gene lookup returns CDR1 MNHNS and CDR2 SASEGT. The CDR3 here is CASSEALGRGGYGYTF. The CDR3 region has the DNA TGTGCCAGCAGTGAAGCGTTGGGCAGGGGCGGTTATGGCTACACCTTC.

This clone was picked up one time. This chain joins TRBV5-8 and TRBJ2-3; weak D call: TRBD2 (5 bases). CDR1 is SGHTS, CDR2 YDEGEE, per germline. CDR3 length: 13 residues. With 5 bases removed from V and 6 bases from J, the gap between germline ends came to 13 bases. In DNA, the CDR3 is TGTGCCAGCAGAACACGGGGATCGGATACGCAGTATTTT. It encodes CASRTRGSDTQYF.

The chain joins TRBV6-5 to TRBJ1-1; 10 bases are shared with TRBD1. The germline CDR1 and CDR2 sequences are MNHEY and SVGAGI. CDR3 length: 15 residues. V shed 5 bases, J shed 5 bases, and the junction held 8 bases outside the gene matches. The CDR3, as DNA: TGTGCCAGCAGTCGGAAGACAGGGGGCGCGACTGAAGCTTTCTTT. Translated, it gives CASSRKTGGATEAFF.

This clone appeared a single time. The chain couples TRBV18 to TRBJ1-5; maybe TRBD1 (6 bases). V gave up 3 bases and J gave up 5 bases, with 14 bases separating them. The CDR3 is made up of 15 amino acids. CDR1 and CDR2 (germline): KGHSH, LQKENI. CDR3 sequence reads: CASSPFPGEYQPQHF. Here the CDR3 DNA reads TGTGCCAGCTCACCTTTTCCAGGGGAATATCAGCCCCAGCATTTT.

The chain uses TRBV5-6 and TRBJ2-2; 7 bases are shared with TRBD2. Germline assignment: CDR1 SGHDT and CDR2 YYEEEE. The CDR3 covers 14 residues. V gave up 2 bases and J gave up 5 bases; unmatched junction bases: 3. The CDR3 DNA sequence: TGTGCCAGCAGCTTAACACTAGCGACCGGGGAGCTGTTTTTT. Translating gives CASSLTLATGELFF.

J is TRBJ1-2 and V is TRBV5-1; D gene uncertain. The CDR3 has 13 residues. V lost 5 bases to trimming and J lost 7 bases, with 15 bases between them. Germline assignment: CDR1 SGHRS and CDR2 YFSETQ. The CDR3 DNA sequence: TGCGCCAGCAGTCCCGACGACGCGGCTGGCTACACCTTC. This translates into CASSPDDAAGYTF.

V and J are TRBV29-1 and TRBJ2-1; weak D call: TRBD2 (6 bases). Trimming removed 3 bases at V and 4 bases at J, with 28 bases between. The CDR3 totals 19 residues. Germline CDR1 and CDR2: SQVTM and ANQGSEA. This chain's CDR3 is CSVEGEVRGGETLYNEQFF. The CDR3 DNA reads as TGCAGCGTTGAGGGGGAAGTGAGAGGAGGGGAAACGTTATACAATGAGCAGTTCTTC.

J is TRBJ1-2 and V is TRBV7-2; 9 nucleotides align to TRBD1. The CDR3 extends over 16 amino acids. The germline V gene has CDR1 SGHTA and CDR2 FQGNSA. V gave up 4 bases and J gave up 4 bases; unmatched junction bases: 10. The CDR3 nucleotides read TGTGCCAGCAGCTCGATTCCCGGGACAGGGTCCTATGGCTACACCTTC. Translation gives CASSSIPGTGSYGYTF.

The chain has TRBV6-1 and TRBJ1-1, with D possibly TRBD1 on 6 matching bases. Germline assignment: CDR1 MNHNS and CDR2 SASEGT. The CDR3 extends over 15 amino acids. V lost 1 base and J 4 bases, leaving 13 bases between the germline ends. The CDR3 DNA reads as TGTGCCAGCAGTGAAGAGGGGGTAGGGGGCACTGAAGCTTTCTTT. Amino acid sequence: CASSEEGVGGTEAFF.

This clone was seen a single time. V usage is TRBV18 and J usage is TRBJ2-1; D ambiguous. Germline loops: CDR1 KGHSH, CDR2 LQKENI. CDR3 length: 15 amino acids. V lost 2 bases and J 6 bases, leaving 14 bases between the germline ends. CDR3 DNA sequence: TGTGCCAGCTCACCAAGTATTCCGCGCGCCAATGAGCAGTTCTTC. It translates to CASSPSIPRANEQFF.

The rearrangement joins TRBV7-9 to TRBJ2-5, with 9 bases fitting TRBD1. J was trimmed by 5 bases and V by 5 bases; bases with no gene match: 12. CDR3 length equals 16 residues. Per germline, CDR1 SEHNR and CDR2 FQNEAQ (reference sequence). The CDR3 is CASSPPGTGSMETQYF. The CDR3, as DNA: TGTGCCAGCAGCCCCCCCGGGACAGGGTCAATGGAGACCCAGTACTTC.

The rearrangement links TRBV5-6 to TRBJ1-2; tentatively, D is TRBD1 (5 bases). The V end was cut by 0 bases, the J end by 6 bases, with 15 bases between. CDR1 is SGHDT, CDR2 YYEEEE, per germline. CDR3 length: 15 amino acids. CDR3 nucleotide sequence: TGTGCCAGCAGCTTGGCCGCGGTCTCGGGGGATGGCTACACCTTC. Translation: CASSLAAVSGDGYTF.